This entry features one TCR beta chain sequence. Antigen specificity is unknown. This sample is drawn from a study of cytomegalovirus exposure and HLA in healthy donors. Turning to the study itself: In a later analysis, the roughly 120 validation repertoires were reported to have used the same platform as the roughly 670 first-cohort repertoires.

This CDR3 is 14 amino acids long. V was trimmed by 6 bases and J by 6 bases, leaving 14 bases between them. Germline V gene sequence: CDR1 MDHEN, CDR2 SYDVKM. The study's findings and limits: Generally TCR sequences proved uncommon, though certain public TCRs appeared in numerous donors. Reports showed the classifier diagnosing cytomegalovirus status with high specificity and sensitivity. Researchers counted roughly 150 TCR beta chains as cytomegalovirus-associated.

The repertoire was sequenced with immunoSEQ multiplex PCR; TCRdb's copy has only in-frame clones and lacks some. The sample consists of over 150,000 clones, roughly 84% of them appearing once. The sample comprised PBMCs. The V gene is TRBV28, the J gene TRBJ1-4; D is perhaps TRBD1 (6 bases). The source of this sequence is a human donor in good health. CDR3: CASRGAGSDEKLFF. The CDR3 nucleotides are TGTGCCAGCAGGGGGGCGGGCTCGGATGAAAAACTGTTTTTT.